The 6 T cell receptor beta chains presented below share a single source sample, sequenced in a study of shared clonotypes between healthy human individuals (dated by TCRdb to 2019 to 2021). For the CD8 naive samples, CD45RO-negative cells were positively selected for CCR7, yielding a CD45RA+CCR7+ population from which TemRA cells were excluded. Library prep was done by the immunoSEQ multiplex PCR assay. This immuneACCESS table, as held by TCRdb, lists in-frame sequences with V and J called but not all clones. Of the missing ones, under half trace to an unresolved V gene in checked studies; the others have no known cause. The sample records 600,000 or so clones, roughly 98% of which are singletons. The ten largest make up 0.25% to 0.35% of the sample. Specimen: naive CD8+ T cells sorted from blood. Reading the label with the study, this specimen's cell subset or site is: CD45RA+CCR7+. These receptors were obtained from a man in his thirties or forties in good health.

This clone was seen once. The CDR3 sequence: CASSWIAGESRSYEQYF. The DNA of the CDR3 is TGTGCCAGCAGCTGGATAGCGGGAGAGTCGAGGAGCTACGAGCAGTACTTC. The chain employs TRBV7-9 and TRBJ2-7; 9 bases line up with TRBD2. Germline trimming cut 4 bases from V and 3 bases from J; bases unmatched to any gene: 13. The germline V gene encodes CDR1 SEHNR and CDR2 FQNEAQ (reference sequence). The CDR3 loop spans 17 amino acids.

This chain links TRBV28 with TRBJ2-3; 8 bases are shared with TRBD1. CDR3 length equals 16 residues. Looked up from germline, CDR1 is MDHEN and CDR2 is SYDVKM. V lost 4 bases to trimming and J lost 0 bases; unmatched junction nucleotides: 6. The CDR3 DNA is TGTGCCAGCAGTTCCTGGGACAGGACTAGCACAGATACGCAGTATTTT. This sequence encodes CASSSWDRTSTDTQYF.

This sequence joins TRBV19 and TRBJ2-3; 14 nucleotides match TRBD2. This CDR3 region has 16 residues. V shed 4 bases and J 4 bases; nucleotides not matched to a gene: 4. CDR1 and CDR2 from the germline V gene are LNHDA and SQIVND (reference sequence). As DNA, the CDR3 is TGTGCCAGTAGTACCCGGACTAGCGGGAGGTCAGATACGCAGTATTTT. Translated: CASSTRTSGRSDTQYF.

The V call is TRBV1, the J call TRBJ2-2; the D call TRBD2 from the table was never checked on the DNA. TRBV1 is a pseudogene locus. The CDR3 extends over 17 amino acids. The CDR3 loop reads CTSSPKREWGKSGELFF. CDR3 sequence (DNA): TGCACCAGCAGTCCCAAGCGGGAGTGGGGTAAGAGCGGGGAGCTGTTTTTT.

A single count supports this clone. The rearrangement joins TRBV28 to TRBJ1-1, with TRBD1 identical over 7 bases. Germline-derived CDR1 and CDR2 are MDHEN and SYDVKM. The CDR3 has 11 residues. V was clipped by 3 bases and J by 8 bases; unmatched bases: 0. CDR3: CASSLDREAFF. CDR3 DNA sequence: TGTGCCAGCAGTTTGGACAGGGAAGCTTTCTTT.

The chain links TRBV25-1 to TRBJ1-5; D possibly corresponds to TRBD1 (6 bases). Germline CDR1 is MGHDK and CDR2 is SYGVNS. The CDR3 covers 14 residues. V lost 4 bases to trimming and J lost 2 bases, with 9 bases between them. The CDR3 bases are TGTGCCAGCAGTGCCCGGACAGGCAATCAGCCCCAGCATTTT. This translates into CASSARTGNQPQHF.